The next 26 T cell receptor beta chains were all read from a single sample in a study of control samples from healthy donors and cancer patients (dated by TCRdb to 2018 to 2020). Library preparation was by the immunoSEQ multiplex PCR assay. The table comes from immuneACCESS by way of TCRdb, which keeps in-frame sequences with V and J called. Part of the clones is missing from these tables; in studies checked, under half for an unresolved V gene and the rest for unknown reasons. The sample contains some 150,000 clones, just over 95% of them found a single time. 1% of the sample goes to the ten largest clones. Sequencing used blood. The receptors come from a woman aged 25 to 39 in good health.

The genes are TRBV21-1 and TRBJ1-6; the D call in the table, TRBD1, was not verified against the DNA. TRBV21-1 is shown as a pseudogene. The CDR3 loop spans 12 amino acids. The CDR3 sequence is CARRTGGVALHF. In DNA, the CDR3 is TGTGCCAGGAGGACAGGAGGCGTAGCCCTCCACTTT.

The chain is built from TRBV5-1 and TRBJ1-5; TRBD1 matches 7 bases. Germline V gene lookup returns CDR1 SGHRS and CDR2 YFSETQ. The CDR3 covers 14 residues. Trimming took 4 bases from V and 7 from J; bases not matched to a gene: 8. CDR3 coding DNA: TGCGCCAGCAGCGCGACAGGGATCGGGCAGCCCCAGCATTTT. It yields the protein CASSATGIGQPQHF.

The chain has TRBV7-8 and TRBJ2-3, with 16 bases matching TRBD2. V was pared by 5 bases and J by 2 bases, with 10 bases of the junction left unmatched. The CDR3 has 19 amino acids. Germline V lookup: CDR1 SGHVS, CDR2 FQNEAQ. The CDR3: CASSLRGLAGGRYTDTQYF. CDR3 DNA sequence: TGTGCCAGCAGCCTACGGGGACTAGCGGGGGGGAGATACACAGATACGCAGTATTTT.

Concerning this clone itself: The junction departs from the called germline gene at one end, perhaps through a read error. The chain links TRBV27 to TRBJ1-1; 10 bases align to TRBD1. The CDR3 has 13 amino acids. Per the germline V gene, CDR1 is MNHEY and CDR2 is SMNVEV (reference sequence). The CDR3 DNA reads as TGTGCCAGCAGTGACGGGACAGGGGACTCAGTTACGTTT. This codes for CASSDGTGDSVTF.

The chain links TRBV3-1 (or the pseudogene TRBV3-2) to TRBJ2-7; possible D gene TRBD2, 5 bases. Trimming shortened V by 0 bases and J by 4 bases, and 13 bases separated the two germline ends. The CDR3 contains 15 residues. The germline CDR1 and CDR2 sequences are LGHDT and YNNKEL (reference sequence). The CDR3, as DNA: TGTGCCAGCAGCCAAGAGTTAATACGGGGTTACGAGCAGTACTTC. This sequence encodes CASSQELIRGYEQYF.

This chain joins TRBV6-5 and TRBJ2-3, with D possibly TRBD2 on 5 matching bases. V shed 5 bases and J shed 0 bases, with 12 bases lying between them. Germline loops: CDR1 MNHEY, CDR2 SVGAGI. This CDR3 is 15 amino acids long. The CDR3 nucleotides are TGTGCCAGCAGTCCCGACTACCCTAGCACAGATACGCAGTATTTT. As protein: CASSPDYPSTDTQYF.

This clone has just one count. V is TRBV28 and J is TRBJ1-1; D gene uncertain. The CDR3 extends over 13 amino acids. CDR1 and CDR2 (germline): MDHEN, SYDVKM. V was shortened by 6 bases and J by 10 bases, with 18 bases between the two germline ends. This CDR3 is CASSRTRIGGAFF. The CDR3 bases are TGTGCCAGCAGCCGCACAAGGATAGGTGGAGCTTTCTTT.

This sequence joins TRBV6-5 and TRBJ1-1, with 8 positions matching TRBD1. The CDR3 is made up of 15 amino acids. Unmatched junction bases numbered 9, after V lost 4 bases and J lost 5 bases. Germline loops: CDR1 MNHEY, CDR2 SVGAGI. The CDR3 loop reads CASSSRDRGSTEAFF. DNA of the CDR3: TGTGCCAGCAGTTCCAGAGACAGGGGAAGTACTGAAGCTTTCTTT.

The rearrangement uses TRBV25-1 and TRBJ2-1; D may be TRBD2 (5 bases). The length of the CDR3 is 11 residues. CDR1 is MGHDK, CDR2 SYGVNS, per germline. The germline V and J ends were trimmed by 3 bases and 13 bases, with 10 bases remaining between them. The CDR3 protein is CASSDRDSQFF. DNA for the CDR3: TGTGCCAGCAGTGACCGGGATTCCCAGTTCTTC.

A single count supports this clone. The rearrangement joins TRBV10-3 to TRBJ1-1; 7 positions match TRBD1. The length of the CDR3 is 13 residues. Looked up from germline, CDR1 is ENHRY and CDR2 is SYGVKD. J gave up 3 bases and V 11 bases, and 9 bases lay outside the gene matches. CDR3 DNA: TGTGCCGCCCAACCAGACAGGGACACTGAAGCTTTCTTT. This codes for CAAQPDRDTEAFF.

The chain employs TRBV28 and TRBJ2-3; tentatively, D is TRBD1 (9 bases). The CDR3 length is 16 residues. From germline, CDR1 is MDHEN and CDR2 SYDVKM. V lost 7 bases, J lost 4 bases, and 21 bases lay in between. The CDR3 sequence: CASTSGGTGIPDTQYF. CDR3 coding DNA: TGTGCCAGCACCTCGGGGGGGACAGGGATCCCAGATACGCAGTATTTT.

The chain has TRBV19 and TRBJ1-3; a weak D match, TRBD1 (5 bases). This CDR3 is 16 amino acids long. Germline CDR1 LNHDA, CDR2 SQIVND (reference sequence). The V end was cut by 4 bases, the J end by 4 bases, with 17 bases between. For the CDR3, the DNA is TGTGCCAGTAGTACCTCTACAGGCTCCCGCGGAAACACCATATATTTT. Translation: CASSTSTGSRGNTIYF.

This CDR3 reads CASRLLTGGEQYF. CDR3 coding DNA: TGTGCCAGCAGACTCCTGACAGGGGGCGAGCAGTACTTC. The V and J genes are TRBV7-9 and TRBJ2-7; 9 bases fit TRBD1. J gave up 6 bases and V 6 bases, and 6 bases lay outside the gene matches. Germline V gene sequence: CDR1 SEHNR, CDR2 FQNEAQ (reference sequence). This CDR3 region has 13 residues.

This clone was observed a single time. Other DNA sequences in the same sample also yield this CDR3. For the CDR3, the DNA is TGTGCCAGCTCACCACGAGGAAGCTCCTACGAGCAGTACTTC. As protein: CASSPRGSSYEQYF. This rearrangement joins TRBV18 to TRBJ2-7; no clear D gene. Trimming cost V 1 base and J 0 bases, with 7 bases left between them. CDR3 size: 14 residues. Germline V CDR1 and CDR2: KGHSH, LQKENI.

The rearrangement uses TRBV18 and TRBJ2-6; a possible D gene is TRBD1 (6 bases). The CDR3 loop spans 18 amino acids. Germline loops: CDR1 KGHSH, CDR2 LQKENI. The V end was cut by 0 bases, the J end by 0 bases, with 12 bases between. The CDR3 region is CASSPPTGGGSGANVLTF. CDR3 nucleotide sequence: TGTGCCAGCTCACCACCGACAGGAGGCGGCTCTGGGGCCAACGTCCTGACTTTC.

The chain has TRBV7-9 and TRBJ1-1; D not resolved. The V end lost 3 bases, the J end lost 3 bases, and 2 bases lay between the germline ends. Germline lookup yields CDR1 SEHNR and CDR2 FQNEAQ (reference sequence). The CDR3 is made up of 11 amino acids. The CDR3 loop is CASSLDTEAFF. The CDR3 region has the DNA TGTGCCAGCAGCTTGGACACTGAAGCTTTCTTT.

The chain joins TRBV4-1 to TRBJ2-2; maybe TRBD2 (6 bases). The CDR3 runs 15 residues. V shed 7 bases and J shed 1 base, with 13 bases lying between them. CDR1 is MGHRA and CDR2 is YSYEKL in the germline V gene. CDR3 sequence reads: CASTRDPVNTGELFF. CDR3 nucleotides: TGCGCCAGCACGCGGGACCCGGTGAACACCGGGGAGCTGTTTTTT.

The chain carries TRBV5-1 and TRBJ1-2, with D possibly matching TRBD1 (5 bases). V was shortened by 4 bases and J by 7 bases, with 14 bases between the two germline ends. This CDR3 is built from 13 residues. From germline, CDR1 is SGHRS and CDR2 YFSETQ. CDR3 sequence: CASSPLPGGGYTF. The CDR3 region has the DNA TGCGCCAGCAGCCCCCTACCGGGGGGTGGCTACACCTTC.

This chain uses TRBV7-9 with TRBJ2-2, with TRBD1 identical over 9 bases. Losses at the gene ends were 3 bases for V and 1 base for J; bases not matched to a gene: 0. CDR1 is SEHNR, CDR2 FQNEAQ, per germline (reference sequence). The CDR3 has 15 amino acids. CDR3 DNA sequence: TGTGCCAGCAGCTTGACAGGGGGGAACACCGGGGAGCTGTTTTTT. Residues: CASSLTGGNTGELFF.

V usage is TRBV18 and J usage is TRBJ1-2, with D uncertain. The CDR3 spans 16 residues. Germline loops: CDR1 KGHSH, CDR2 LQKENI. With 2 bases removed from V and 4 bases from J, the gap between germline ends came to 17 bases. Written as DNA, the CDR3 is TGTGCCAGCTCACCATACGCGAGGTCCAGCCTCTATGGCTACACCTTC. Translated, it gives CASSPYARSSLYGYTF.

The V gene is TRBV12-3 or TRBV12-4, the J gene TRBJ2-1; D may be TRBD1 (5 bases). V gave up 1 base and J gave up 10 bases, with 8 bases separating them. The CDR3 is 12 amino acids. CDR3 DNA sequence: TGTGCCAGCAGTTTAGGGGGCCCAGAGCAGTTCTTC. This codes for CASSLGGPEQFF.

This sequence joins TRBV6-5 and TRBJ2-7; 9 bases are shared with TRBD2. The CDR3 runs 16 residues. The V segment lost 2 bases and the J segment 0 bases; nucleotides outside the gene matches: 5. Germline CDR1 reads MNHEY; CDR2 reads SVGAGI. For the CDR3, the DNA is TGTGCCAGCAGTTACGGGGCGGGAGGGCCCTCCTACGAGCAGTACTTC. Translation gives CASSYGAGGPSYEQYF.

The chain carries TRBV13 and TRBJ2-7; 11 bases agree with TRBD1. After removal of 5 bases from V and 2 bases from J, the junction contained 2 bases not matched to a gene. The CDR3 covers 14 residues. CDR1 is PRHDT, CDR2 FYEKMQ, per germline (reference sequence). CDR3 sequence (DNA): TGTGCCAGCAGCCAGGGACAGGGGGCCTACGAGCAGTACTTC. Protein product: CASSQGQGAYEQYF.

This chain links TRBV4-1 with TRBJ2-1, with unresolved D. The V gene's germline CDR1 is MGHRA and CDR2 YSYEKL. V gave up 0 bases and J gave up 0 bases, with 6 bases separating them. CDR3 length equals 15 residues. CDR3 amino acids: CASSQDLSSYNEQFF. The CDR3 nucleotides are TGCGCCAGCAGCCAAGATCTGAGCTCCTACAATGAGCAGTTCTTC.

This chain joins TRBV19 and TRBJ1-5; D might be TRBD1 (5 bases). In germline, CDR1 is LNHDA, CDR2 SQIVND (reference sequence). This CDR3 comprises 15 residues. Between the trimmed V and J ends, which lost 3 bases and 3 bases, there was a span of 12 bases. In DNA form, the CDR3 reads TGTGCCAGTAGTATCTTTTCGACAGACAATCAGCCCCAGCATTTT. Its protein product is CASSIFSTDNQPQHF.

A single count supports this clone. The chain carries TRBV2 and TRBJ2-5, with 15 bases lining up with TRBD2. Looked up from germline, CDR1 is SNHLY and CDR2 is FYNNEI. Trimming removed 6 bases from V and 3 bases from J; junction bases left unmatched: 5. The CDR3 length is 16 residues. CDR3 region: CASRRTSGGAKETQYF. For the CDR3, the DNA is TGTGCCAGCAGGAGGACTAGCGGGGGGGCCAAAGAGACCCAGTACTTC.